The present TCR beta chain was sequenced within a study of blood T cell repertoires in COVID-19. The overall study: T cells, B-cell-depleted T cells, or PBMCs provided the cDNA or gDNA that served as material.

This CDR3 is built from 13 residues. Germline V gene lookup returns CDR1 SQVTM and CDR2 ANQGSEA. The V and J ends lost 6 bases and 6 bases respectively, with 17 bases between them. Original processing methods: Cell counts per sample came from amplifying reference gene primers. Only in-frame clones appear in the TCRdb table, and some are missing; sequencing was by immunoSEQ multiplex PCR. The DNA was the basis for D and trimming; V, J and clone size are from that table. The table has approximately 70,000 clones, approximately 85% seen once; the top ten hold about 5%. The sequencing sample was made of peripheral blood. The J gene is TRBJ1-1, the V gene TRBV29-1; D perhaps matches TRBD1 (5 bases). The source of this sequence is a woman over 75 with active or convalescent COVID-19. The chain's CDR3 is CSVTHRTGAEAFF. The CDR3 bases are TGCAGCGTGACCCACCGTACGGGGGCTGAAGCTTTCTTT.